What follows describes a single T cell receptor (beta chain). No antigen is known for it. Base quality data are lacking; no much larger clone is found one base away. This sample is drawn from a study of shared T cell receptors in the human thymus (dated by TCRdb to about 2021). Background for the entire study: The study examined how self-reactive, shared T-cell receptor alpha chains are generated in the human thymus.

The library was built by means of the immunoSEQ multiplex PCR assay. As stored in TCRdb, this immuneACCESS dataset retains in-frame rearrangements with V and J assigned. A fraction of the clones does not appear; measured against another copy, unresolved V genes explain less than half of the discrepancy, and the remainder lacks a known reason. The sample table lists hundreds of thousands of clones, 88% of them with a count of one. The top ten hold about 0.01% of the sample. V has 1 base trimmed and J has 3 bases trimmed; junction bases matching no gene number 7. The cysteine opens and the phenylalanine closes a CDR3 of 16 amino acids. Only the CDR3 portion is preserved as DNA: 48 bases, with reading frame beginning at the first base. Reading the germline V gene (reference sequence) gives CDR1 LNHNV and CDR2 YYDKDF. Separately, the same data were catalogued under a study of human thymus T cells. As the second study states: In Finland, the donors were immunologically healthy infants who were having open corrective cardiac surgery for congenital heart defects. Thymus tissue was obtained as surgical resects removed during corrective cardiac surgery. Biased V and J gene segment usage appeared to be present in both thymic and peripheral blood repertoires. Highly overlapping thymic TCR repertoires among unrelated individuals were reported in the related research. The study described the TCR alpha and beta repertoires in about eight infant thymus samples and four matching peripheral blood samples. Donor ages ranging from roughly 7 to 250 days were recorded, and over 5 male and a couple of female infants were included in the cohort. After being mechanically released from the tissue, thymocytes were kept at -70 degrees C in pellets of about 8.5-32 million cells. A QIAsymphony instrument was used to extract genomic DNA from the frozen cell pellets. The immunoSEQ multiplex PCR assay was used to amplify the TCRB and TCRAD loci from a standardized amount of quality-controlled genomic DNA. Amplicons spanned the V(D)J region at a length sufficient to cover the CDR3 and identify V and J genes. The amplicons were sequenced on an Illumina platform via the commercial immunoSEQ service. Primer bias and sequencing errors were corrected as previously described, and TCRAD and TCRB definitions were based on the IMGT database. Repertoires were analysed with immunoSEQ Analyzer 3.0 and VDJTools, covering basic statistics, V/J segment usage, diversity estimates, rarefaction and pairwise overlap. To estimate diversity, the Chao1, ChaoE, Efron-Thisted, Shannon and inverse Simpson indices were applied, and diversity was also estimated on datasets down-sampled to the smallest sample. Repertoire overlap was assessed by strict matching of CDR3 nucleotide sequence, V gene and J gene, and clustering was done by Jaccard-based multidimensional scaling. On average, thymus samples yielded about 810,000 unique TCRB clonotypes, whereas blood samples yielded about 84,000.

This TCR was recovered from a boy under two years old with a congenital heart defect. Donor details come from another sample of the same person, matched by shared clones. The chain uses TRBV15 and TRBJ2-3, and TRBD2 aligns with 7 junction nucleotides. Sequencing was carried out using thymocytes. CDR3 region: CATSRVGGRWTDTQYF. The bases read TGTGCCACCAGCAGAGTAGGCGGGAGATGGACAGATACGCAGTATTTT.